This TCR beta chain was captured by sequencing in a study of cytomegalovirus exposure and HLA in healthy donors. About the research overall: Approximately 85 million unique TCRs from HLA-typed donors were held in an early data release.

Primers for the PCR totalled 60 Vbeta and 13 Jbeta. The assay was immunoSEQ multiplex PCR, and TCRdb's table has in-frame clones only and misses some. This sample has about 130,000 clones, with around 70% found just once. From germline, CDR1 is SEHNR and CDR2 FQNEAQ (reference sequence). Trimming removed 4 bases at V and 4 bases at J, with 5 bases between. This CDR3 comprises 12 residues. The chain uses TRBV7-9 and TRBJ1-5; D gene ambiguous. This sequence was found in a human donor in good health. Sequencing was carried out using PBMCs. CDR3 amino acids: CASSYYNQPQHF. The CDR3 DNA sequence: TGTGCCAGCAGCTATTATAATCAGCCCCAGCATTTT.